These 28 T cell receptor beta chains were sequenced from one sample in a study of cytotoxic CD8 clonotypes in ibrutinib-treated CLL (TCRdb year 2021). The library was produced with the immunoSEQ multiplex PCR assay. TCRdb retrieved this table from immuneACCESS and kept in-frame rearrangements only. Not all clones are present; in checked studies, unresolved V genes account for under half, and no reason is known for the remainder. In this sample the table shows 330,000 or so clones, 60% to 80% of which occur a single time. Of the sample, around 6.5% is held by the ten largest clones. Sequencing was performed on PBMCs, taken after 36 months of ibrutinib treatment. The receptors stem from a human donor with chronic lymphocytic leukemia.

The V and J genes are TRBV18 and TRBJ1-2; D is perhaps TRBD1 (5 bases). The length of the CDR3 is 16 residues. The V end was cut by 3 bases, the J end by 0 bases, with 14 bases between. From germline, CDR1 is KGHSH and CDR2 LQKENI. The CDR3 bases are TGTGCCAGCTCACCGGAGACAGCTAACTCTAACTATGGCTACACCTTC. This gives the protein CASSPETANSNYGYTF.

CDR3 DNA: TGTGCCAGCAGCTTACGGCGGGGAAGCTCCTACAATGAGCAGTTCTTC. Translating gives CASSLRRGSSYNEQFF. V and J are TRBV13 and TRBJ2-1, with D tentatively TRBD2 (6 bases). CDR3 length: 16 amino acids. The ends were cut back, 2 bases at V and 0 bases at J, with 11 bases in the middle. Germline CDR1 is PRHDT and CDR2 is FYEKMQ (reference sequence).

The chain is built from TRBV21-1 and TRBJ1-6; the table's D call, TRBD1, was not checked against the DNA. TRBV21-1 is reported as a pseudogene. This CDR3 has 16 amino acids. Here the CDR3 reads CARNRTGLSYNSPLHF. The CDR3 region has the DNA TGTGCCAGAAACCGAACAGGGCTCTCCTATAATTCACCCCTCCACTTT.

DNA for the CDR3: TGTGCCAGTAGTATACCCGGGACGGGGCAAGCTAGGGGCAATCAGCCCCAGCATTTT. It yields the protein CASSIPGTGQARGNQPQHF. The chain recombines TRBV19 with TRBJ1-5, with a possible D match to TRBD1 (5 bases). Germline CDR1 is LNHDA and CDR2 is SQIVND (reference sequence). Trimming removed 2 bases at V and 2 bases at J, with 22 bases between. The CDR3 loop spans 19 amino acids. Based on the CDR3 plus reference TRBV19 and TRBJ1-5, the full variable domain is DGGITQSPKYLFRKEGQNVTLSCEQNLNHDAMYWYRQDPGQGLRLIYYSQIVNDFQKGDIAEGYSVSREKKESFPLTVTSAQKNPTAFYLCASSIPGTGQARGNQPQHFGDGTRLSIL.

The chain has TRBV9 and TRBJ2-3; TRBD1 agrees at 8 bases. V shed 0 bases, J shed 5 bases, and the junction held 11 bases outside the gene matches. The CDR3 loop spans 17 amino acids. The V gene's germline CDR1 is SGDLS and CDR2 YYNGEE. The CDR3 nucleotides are TGTGCCAGCAGCGTAGTCCCAGGGGGCTTGTCGGGAGATACGCAGTATTTT. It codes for CASSVVPGGLSGDTQYF.

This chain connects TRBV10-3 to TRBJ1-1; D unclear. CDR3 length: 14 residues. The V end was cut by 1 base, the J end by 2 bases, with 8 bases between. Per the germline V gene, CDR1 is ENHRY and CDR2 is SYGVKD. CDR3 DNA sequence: TGTGCCATCAGTGAGTGGTCCAACAACACTGAAGCTTTCTTT. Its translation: CAISEWSNNTEAFF.

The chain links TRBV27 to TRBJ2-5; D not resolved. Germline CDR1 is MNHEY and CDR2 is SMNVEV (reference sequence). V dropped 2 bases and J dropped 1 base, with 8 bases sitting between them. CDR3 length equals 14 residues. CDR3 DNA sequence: TGTGCCAGCAGTTTACGGCCGGCCCAAGAGACCCAGTACTTC. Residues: CASSLRPAQETQYF.

The CDR3 DNA reads as TGTGCCAGCTCACCTGATTGGGGCACGGGCAATCAGCCCCAGCATTTT. Translation gives CASSPDWGTGNQPQHF. The chain carries TRBV18 and TRBJ1-5, with D perhaps TRBD1 (5 bases). The germline V gene encodes CDR1 KGHSH and CDR2 LQKENI. The CDR3 spans 16 residues. Trimming shortened V by 3 bases and J by 2 bases, and 14 bases separated the two germline ends.

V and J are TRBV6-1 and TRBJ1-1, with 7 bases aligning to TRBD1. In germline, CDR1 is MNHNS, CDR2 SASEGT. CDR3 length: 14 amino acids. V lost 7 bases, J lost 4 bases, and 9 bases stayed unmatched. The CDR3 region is CASNDRAVGTEAFF. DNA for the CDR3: TGTGCCAGCAATGACAGGGCAGTAGGCACTGAAGCTTTCTTT.

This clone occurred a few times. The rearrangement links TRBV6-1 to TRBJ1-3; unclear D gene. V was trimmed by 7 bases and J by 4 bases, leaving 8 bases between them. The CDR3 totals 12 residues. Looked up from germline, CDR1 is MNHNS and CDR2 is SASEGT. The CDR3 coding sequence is TGTGCCAGCACCACTGTCGGAAACACCATATATTTT. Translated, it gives CASTTVGNTIYF.

This CDR3 reads CASSFGWSNLYYSNQPQHF. For the CDR3, the DNA is TGCGCCAGCAGCTTCGGCTGGAGTAACCTGTATTATAGCAATCAGCCCCAGCATTTT. The genes are TRBV5-1 and TRBJ1-5; D gene uncertain. The length of the CDR3 is 19 residues. The V end lost 2 bases, the J end lost 0 bases, and 21 bases lay between the germline ends. The germline V gene has CDR1 SGHRS and CDR2 YFSETQ.

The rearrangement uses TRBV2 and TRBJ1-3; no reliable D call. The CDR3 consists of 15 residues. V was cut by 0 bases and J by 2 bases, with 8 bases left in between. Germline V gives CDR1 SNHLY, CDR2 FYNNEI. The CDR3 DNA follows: TGTGCCAGCAGTGAAGCGCGGACGGCTGGAAACACCATATATTTT. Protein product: CASSEARTAGNTIYF.

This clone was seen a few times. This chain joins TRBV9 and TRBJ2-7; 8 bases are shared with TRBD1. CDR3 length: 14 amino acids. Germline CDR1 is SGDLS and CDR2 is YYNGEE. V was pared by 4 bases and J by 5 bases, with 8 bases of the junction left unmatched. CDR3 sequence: CASSPFQGADEQYF. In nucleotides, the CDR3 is TGTGCCAGCAGCCCCTTCCAGGGGGCTGACGAGCAGTACTTC.

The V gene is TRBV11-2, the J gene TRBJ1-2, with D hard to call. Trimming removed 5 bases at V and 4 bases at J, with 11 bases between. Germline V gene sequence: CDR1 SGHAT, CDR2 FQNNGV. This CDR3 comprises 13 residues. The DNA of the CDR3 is TGTGCCAGCAGCCCCCCCCGGAGCTATGGCTACACCTTC. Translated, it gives CASSPPRSYGYTF.

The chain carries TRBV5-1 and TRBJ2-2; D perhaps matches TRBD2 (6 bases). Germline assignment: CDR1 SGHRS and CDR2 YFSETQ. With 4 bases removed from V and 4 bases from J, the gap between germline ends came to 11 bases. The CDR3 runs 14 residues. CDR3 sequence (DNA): TGCGCCAGCAGCGCGGAGGGAGCCACCGGGGAGCTGTTTTTT. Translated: CASSAEGATGELFF.

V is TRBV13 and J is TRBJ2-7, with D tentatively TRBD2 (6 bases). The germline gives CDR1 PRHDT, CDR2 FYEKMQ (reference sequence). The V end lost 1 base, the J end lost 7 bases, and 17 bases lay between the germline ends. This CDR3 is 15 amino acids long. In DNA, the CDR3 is TGTGCCAGCAGCTTAGCCGCGGGGACCCCTCAGGAGCAGTACTTC. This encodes CASSLAAGTPQEQYF.

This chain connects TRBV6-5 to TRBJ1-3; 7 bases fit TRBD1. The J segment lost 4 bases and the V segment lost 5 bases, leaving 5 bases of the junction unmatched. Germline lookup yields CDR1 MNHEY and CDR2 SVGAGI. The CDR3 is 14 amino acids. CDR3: CASSPDRAGNTIYF. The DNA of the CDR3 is TGTGCCAGCAGTCCAGACAGGGCAGGAAACACCATATATTTT.

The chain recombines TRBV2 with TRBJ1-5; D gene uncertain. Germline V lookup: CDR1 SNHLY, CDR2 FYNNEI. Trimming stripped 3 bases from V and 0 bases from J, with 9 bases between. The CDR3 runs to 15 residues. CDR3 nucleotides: TGTGCCAGCAGTGAGCTTGGAAATAGCAATCAGCCCCAGCATTTT. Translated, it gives CASSELGNSNQPQHF.

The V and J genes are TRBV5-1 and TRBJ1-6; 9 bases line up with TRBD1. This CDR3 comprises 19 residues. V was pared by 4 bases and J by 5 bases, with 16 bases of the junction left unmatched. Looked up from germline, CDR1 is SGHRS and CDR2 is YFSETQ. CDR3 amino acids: CASSGRTGASVWDNSPLHF. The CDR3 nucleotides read TGCGCCAGCAGCGGACGGACAGGGGCAAGTGTGTGGGATAATTCACCCCTCCACTTT. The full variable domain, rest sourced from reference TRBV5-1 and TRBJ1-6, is KAGVTQTPRYLIKTRGQQVTLSCSPISGHRSVSWYQQTPGQGLQFLFEYFSETQRNKGNFPGRFSGRQFSNSRSEMNVSTLELGDSALYLCASSGRTGASVWDNSPLHFGNGTRLTVT.

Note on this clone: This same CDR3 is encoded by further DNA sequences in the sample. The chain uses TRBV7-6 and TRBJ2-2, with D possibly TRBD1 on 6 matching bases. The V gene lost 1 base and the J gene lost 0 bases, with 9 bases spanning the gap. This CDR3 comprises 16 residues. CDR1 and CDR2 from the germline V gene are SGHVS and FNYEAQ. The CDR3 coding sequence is TGTGCCAGCAGCTTAGTGTCAGGGGCGAACACCGGGGAGCTGTTTTTT. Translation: CASSLVSGANTGELFF.

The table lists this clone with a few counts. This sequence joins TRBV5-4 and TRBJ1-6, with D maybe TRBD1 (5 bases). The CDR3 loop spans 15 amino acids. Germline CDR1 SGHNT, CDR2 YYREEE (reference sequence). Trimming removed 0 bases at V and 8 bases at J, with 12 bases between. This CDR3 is CASSLAPGGDSPLHF. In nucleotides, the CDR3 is TGTGCCAGCAGCTTGGCCCCGGGGGGTGATTCACCCCTCCACTTT.

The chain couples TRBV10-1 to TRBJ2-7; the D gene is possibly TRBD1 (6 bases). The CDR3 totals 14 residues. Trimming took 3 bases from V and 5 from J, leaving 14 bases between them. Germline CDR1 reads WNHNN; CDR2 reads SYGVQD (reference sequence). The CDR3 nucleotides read TGCGCCAGCAGTGAATCCACAGGGCAAAACGAGCAGTACTTC. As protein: CASSESTGQNEQYF.

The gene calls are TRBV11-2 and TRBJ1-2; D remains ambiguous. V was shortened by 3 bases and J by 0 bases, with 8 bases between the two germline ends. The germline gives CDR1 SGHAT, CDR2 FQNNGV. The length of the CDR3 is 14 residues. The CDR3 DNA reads TGTGCCAGCAGCTTCGGGCCCACTAACTATGGCTACACCTTC. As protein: CASSFGPTNYGYTF.

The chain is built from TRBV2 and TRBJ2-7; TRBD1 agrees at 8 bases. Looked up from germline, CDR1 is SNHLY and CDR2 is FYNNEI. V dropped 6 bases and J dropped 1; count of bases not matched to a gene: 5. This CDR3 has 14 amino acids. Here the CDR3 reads CASSPTGVSYEQYF. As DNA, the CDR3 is TGTGCCAGCAGCCCGACAGGGGTATCCTACGAGCAGTACTTC. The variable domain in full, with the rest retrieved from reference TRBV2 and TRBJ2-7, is EPEVTQTPSHQVTQMGQEVILRCVPISNHLYFYWYRQILGQKVEFLVSFYNNEISEKSEIFDDQFSVERPDGSNFTLKIRSTKLEDSAMYFCASSPTGVSYEQYFGPGTRLTVT.

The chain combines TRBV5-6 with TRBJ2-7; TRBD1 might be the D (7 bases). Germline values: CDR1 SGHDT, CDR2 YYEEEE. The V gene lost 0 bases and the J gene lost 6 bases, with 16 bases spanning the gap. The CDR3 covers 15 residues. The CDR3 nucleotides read TGTGCCAGCAGCTTGGGAGACAGGGACGGGGGCGAGCAGTACTTC. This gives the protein CASSLGDRDGGEQYF.

DNA for the CDR3: TGTGCCAGCAGGGGAATAGGGACAGGGAATTACGAGCAGTACTTC. Protein: CASRGIGTGNYEQYF. The genes are TRBV6-5 and TRBJ2-7; 9 nucleotides line up with TRBD1. Germline CDR1 MNHEY, CDR2 SVGAGI. This CDR3 spans 15 amino acids. Germline trimming cut 6 bases from V and 4 bases from J; bases unmatched to any gene: 10.

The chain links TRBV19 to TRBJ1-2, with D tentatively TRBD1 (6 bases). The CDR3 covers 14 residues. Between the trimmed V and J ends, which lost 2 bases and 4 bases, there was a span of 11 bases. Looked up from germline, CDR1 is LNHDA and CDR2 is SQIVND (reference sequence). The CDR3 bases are TGTGCCAGTAGTATAAGAACAGGGTCCTATGGCTACACCTTC. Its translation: CASSIRTGSYGYTF.

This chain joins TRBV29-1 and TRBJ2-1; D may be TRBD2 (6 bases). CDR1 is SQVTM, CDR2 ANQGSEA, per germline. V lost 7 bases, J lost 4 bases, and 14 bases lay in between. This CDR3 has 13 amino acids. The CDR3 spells CSAGVSIYNEQFF. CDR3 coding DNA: TGCAGCGCGGGAGTCTCGATTTACAATGAGCAGTTCTTC.